This T cell receptor beta chain is from a study of blood T cell repertoires in COVID-19. The CDR3 covers 16 residues. Germline assignment: CDR1 SGHNT and CDR2 YYREEE (reference sequence). Trimming cost V 3 bases and J 3 bases, with 19 bases left between them. Generated by immunoSEQ multiplex PCR, the TCRdb table keeps only in-frame clones and is missing some. The data contain 250,000 to 300,000 clones, roughly nine tenths of them singletons. The chain combines TRBV5-4 with TRBJ2-7; D is perhaps TRBD2 (5 bases). The source is a woman aged 25-40 years with COVID-19, enrolled during active disease. Sequenced material: peripheral blood. CDR3 nucleotide sequence: TGTGCCAGCAGCTCCCGTCACAGCGGAACCTACTACGAGCAGTACTTC. This encodes CASSSRHSGTYYEQYF.